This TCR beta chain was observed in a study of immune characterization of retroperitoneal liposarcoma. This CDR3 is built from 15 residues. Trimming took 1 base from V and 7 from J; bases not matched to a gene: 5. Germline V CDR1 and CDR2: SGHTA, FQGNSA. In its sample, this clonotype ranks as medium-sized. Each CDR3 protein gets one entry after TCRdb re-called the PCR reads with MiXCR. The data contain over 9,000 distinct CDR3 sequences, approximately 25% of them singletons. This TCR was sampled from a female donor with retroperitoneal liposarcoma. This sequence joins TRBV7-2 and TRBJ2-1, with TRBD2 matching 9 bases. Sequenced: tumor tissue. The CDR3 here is CASSLGSGRTNEQFF. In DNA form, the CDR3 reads TGTGCCAGCAGCTTAGGTAGCGGGAGAACGAATGAGCAGTTCTTC.